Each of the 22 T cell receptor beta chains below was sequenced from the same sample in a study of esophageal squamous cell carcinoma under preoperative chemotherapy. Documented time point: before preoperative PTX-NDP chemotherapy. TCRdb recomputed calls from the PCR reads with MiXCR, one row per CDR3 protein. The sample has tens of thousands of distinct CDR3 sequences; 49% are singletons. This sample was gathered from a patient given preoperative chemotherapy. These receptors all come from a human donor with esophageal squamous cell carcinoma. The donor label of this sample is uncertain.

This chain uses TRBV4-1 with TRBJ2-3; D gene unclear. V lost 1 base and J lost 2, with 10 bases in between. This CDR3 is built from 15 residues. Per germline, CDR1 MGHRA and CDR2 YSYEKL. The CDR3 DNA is TGCGCCAGCAGCCAAGCTGCGTACTCCACAGATACGCAGTATTTT. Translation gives CASSQAAYSTDTQYF.

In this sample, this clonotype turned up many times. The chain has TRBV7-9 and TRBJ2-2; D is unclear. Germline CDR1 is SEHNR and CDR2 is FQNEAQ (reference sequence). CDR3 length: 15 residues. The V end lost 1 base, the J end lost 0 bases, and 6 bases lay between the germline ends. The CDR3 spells CASSLGRPNTGELFF. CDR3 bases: TGTGCCAGCAGCTTAGGCAGGCCGAACACCGGGGAGCTGTTTTTT. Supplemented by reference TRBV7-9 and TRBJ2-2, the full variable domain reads DTGVSQNPRHKITKRGQNVTFRCDPISEHNRLYWYRQTLGQGPEFLTYFQNEAQLEKSRLLSDRFSAERPKGSFSTLEIQRTEQGDSAMYLCASSLGRPNTGELFFGEGSRLTVL.

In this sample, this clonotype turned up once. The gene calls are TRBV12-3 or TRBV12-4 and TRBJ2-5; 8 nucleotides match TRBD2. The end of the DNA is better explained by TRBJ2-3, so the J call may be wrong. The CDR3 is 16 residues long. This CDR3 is CASSLEGLGDPETQYF. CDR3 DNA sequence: TGTGCCAGCAGTTTAGAGGGACTAGGTGACCCAGAGACCCAGTATTTT.

CDR3: CSVEDPRTSGGEQFF. DNA for the CDR3: TGCAGCGTTGAAGATCCCAGGACTAGCGGGGGTGAGCAGTTCTTC. The chain joins TRBV29-1 to TRBJ2-1, with 13 bases fitting TRBD2. After removal of 0 bases from V and 9 bases from J, the junction contained 5 bases not matched to a gene. The CDR3 has 15 amino acids. From germline, CDR1 is SQVTM and CDR2 ANQGSEA.

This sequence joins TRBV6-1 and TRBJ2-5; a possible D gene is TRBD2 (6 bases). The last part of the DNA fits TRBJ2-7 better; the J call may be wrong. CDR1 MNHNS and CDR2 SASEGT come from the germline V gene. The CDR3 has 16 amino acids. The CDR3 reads CASSEQVGTQRSEQYF. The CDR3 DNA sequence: TGTGCCAGCAGTGAACAAGTTGGGACTCAGCGAAGCGAGCAGTACTTC.

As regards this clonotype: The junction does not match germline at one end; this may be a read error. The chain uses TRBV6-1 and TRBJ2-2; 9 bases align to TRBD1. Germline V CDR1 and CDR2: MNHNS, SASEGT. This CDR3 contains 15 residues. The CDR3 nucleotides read TGTGCCAGCAGACCCGGGACAGGGAGCACCGGGGAGCAGTTTTTT. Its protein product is CASRPGTGSTGEQFF.

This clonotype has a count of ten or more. In DNA, the CDR3 is TGTGCCAGCAGCCCCAGAACCGGGACTAACCCGGAGCAGTACTTC. Residues: CASSPRTGTNPEQYF. The chain has TRBV7-2 and TRBJ2-7; 7 nucleotides align to TRBD2. From germline, CDR1 is SGHTA and CDR2 FQGNSA. CDR3 size: 15 residues. V shed 5 bases and J 7 bases; nucleotides not matched to a gene: 14. Full variable domain (missing parts from reference TRBV7-2 and TRBJ2-7): GAGVSQSPSNKVTEKGKDVELRCDPISGHTALYWYRQSLGQGLEFLIYFQGNSAPDKSGLPSDRFSAERTGGSVSTLTIQRTQQEDSAVYLCASSPRTGTNPEQYFGPGTRLTVT.

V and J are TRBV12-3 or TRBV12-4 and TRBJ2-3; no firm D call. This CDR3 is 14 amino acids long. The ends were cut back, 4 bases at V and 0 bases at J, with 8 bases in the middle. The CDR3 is CASSSVTSTDTQYF. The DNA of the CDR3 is TGTGCCAGCAGTTCGGTGACTAGCACAGATACGCAGTATTTT.

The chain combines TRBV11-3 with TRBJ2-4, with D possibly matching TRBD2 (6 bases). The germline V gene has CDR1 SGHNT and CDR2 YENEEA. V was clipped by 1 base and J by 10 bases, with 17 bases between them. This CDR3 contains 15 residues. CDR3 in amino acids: CASSLGDSPGAIQYF. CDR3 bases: TGTGCCAGCAGCTTAGGTGACTCTCCGGGAGCAATTCAGTACTTC.

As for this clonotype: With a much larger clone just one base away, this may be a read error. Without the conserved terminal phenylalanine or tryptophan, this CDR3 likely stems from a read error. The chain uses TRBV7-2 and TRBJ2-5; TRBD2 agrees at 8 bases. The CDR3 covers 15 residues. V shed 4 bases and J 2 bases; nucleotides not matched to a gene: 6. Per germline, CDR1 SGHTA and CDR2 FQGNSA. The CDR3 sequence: CASSYVAGSQETQYS. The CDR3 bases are TGTGCCAGCAGCTACGTAGCGGGATCACAAGAGACCCAGTACTCC.

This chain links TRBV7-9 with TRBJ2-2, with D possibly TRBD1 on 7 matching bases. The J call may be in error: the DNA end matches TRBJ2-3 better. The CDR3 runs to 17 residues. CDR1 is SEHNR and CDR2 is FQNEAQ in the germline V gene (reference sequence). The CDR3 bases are TGTGCCATCAGTCAGGGTGGCGGGGCAGCGAACACAGGGGAGCAGTATTTT. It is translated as CAISQGGGAANTGEQYF.

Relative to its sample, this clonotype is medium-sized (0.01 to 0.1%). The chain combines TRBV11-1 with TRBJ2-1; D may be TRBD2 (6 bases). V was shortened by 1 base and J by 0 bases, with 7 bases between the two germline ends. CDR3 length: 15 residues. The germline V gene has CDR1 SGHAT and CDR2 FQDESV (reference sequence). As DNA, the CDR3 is TGTGCCAGCAGCTTAGGAGCGGGCTCCTACAATGAGCAGTTCTTC. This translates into CASSLGAGSYNEQFF.

The CDR3 is CASSAGDGETQYF. Here the CDR3 DNA reads TGCGCCAGCAGTGCGGGGGACGGGGAGACCCAGTACTTC. The rearrangement uses TRBV10-2 and TRBJ2-5, with D perhaps TRBD2 (6 bases). The CDR3 has 13 amino acids. Per the germline V gene, CDR1 is WSHSY and CDR2 is SAAADI. The ends were cut back, 4 bases at V and 5 bases at J, with 11 bases in the middle.

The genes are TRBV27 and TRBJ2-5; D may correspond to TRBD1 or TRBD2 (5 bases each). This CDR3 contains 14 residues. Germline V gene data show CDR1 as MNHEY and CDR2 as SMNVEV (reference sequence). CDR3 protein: CAGIGARYHSIQYF. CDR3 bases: TGTGCGGGGATCGGGGCACGGTACCATAGCATCCAGTACTTC.

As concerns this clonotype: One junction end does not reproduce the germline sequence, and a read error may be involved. CDR3 nucleotides: TGTGCCAGCAGCGTACATCCGCGGGCTGGGGACACCGGGGAGCAGTTTTTT. Translated, it gives CASSVHPRAGDTGEQFF. The chain joins TRBV7-8 to TRBJ2-2; TRBD1 is a possible D gene (6 bases). Germline CDR1 and CDR2: SGHVS and FQNEAQ. This CDR3 has 17 amino acids.

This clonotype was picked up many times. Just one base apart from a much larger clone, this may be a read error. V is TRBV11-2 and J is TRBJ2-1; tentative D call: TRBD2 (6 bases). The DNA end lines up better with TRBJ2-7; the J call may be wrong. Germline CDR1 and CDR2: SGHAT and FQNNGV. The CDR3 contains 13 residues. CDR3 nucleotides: TGTGCCAGCAGCCCGGGACTTTACAATGAGCAGTACTTC. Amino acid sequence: CASSPGLYNEQYF.

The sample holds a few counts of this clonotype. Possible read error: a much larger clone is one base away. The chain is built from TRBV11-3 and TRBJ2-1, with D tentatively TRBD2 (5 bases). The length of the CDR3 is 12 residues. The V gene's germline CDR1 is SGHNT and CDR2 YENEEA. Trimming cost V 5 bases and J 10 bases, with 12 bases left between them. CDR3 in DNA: TGTGCCAGCAGCGGGAGCCCCTACGAGCAGTTCTTC. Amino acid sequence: CASSGSPYEQFF.

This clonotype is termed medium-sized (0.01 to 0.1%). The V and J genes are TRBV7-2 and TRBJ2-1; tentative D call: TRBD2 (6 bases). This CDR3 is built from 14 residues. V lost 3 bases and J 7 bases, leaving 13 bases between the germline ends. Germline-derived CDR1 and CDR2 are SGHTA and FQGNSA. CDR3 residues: CASSLTGARNEQFF. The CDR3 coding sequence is TGTGCCAGCAGCTTGACGGGAGCAAGGAATGAGCAGTTCTTC.

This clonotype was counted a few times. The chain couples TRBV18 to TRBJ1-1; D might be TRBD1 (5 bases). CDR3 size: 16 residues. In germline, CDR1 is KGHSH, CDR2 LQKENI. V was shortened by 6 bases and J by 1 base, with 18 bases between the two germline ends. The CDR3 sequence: CASSTVMIGGNTEAFF. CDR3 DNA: TGTGCCAGCTCGACCGTCATGATTGGGGGGAACACTGAAGCTTTCTTT.

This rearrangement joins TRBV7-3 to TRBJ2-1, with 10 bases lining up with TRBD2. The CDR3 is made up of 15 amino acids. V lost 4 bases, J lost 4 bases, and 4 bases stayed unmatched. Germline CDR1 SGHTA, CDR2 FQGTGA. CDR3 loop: CASSSGTSAYNEQFF. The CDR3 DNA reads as TGTGCCAGCAGCTCCGGGACTAGCGCGTACAATGAGCAGTTCTTC.

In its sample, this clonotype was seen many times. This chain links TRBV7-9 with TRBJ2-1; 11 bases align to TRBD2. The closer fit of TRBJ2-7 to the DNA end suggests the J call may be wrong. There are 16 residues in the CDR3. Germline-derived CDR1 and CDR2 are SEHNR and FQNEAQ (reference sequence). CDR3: CASRPGLAGFSYEQYF. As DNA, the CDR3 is TGTGCCAGCAGACCTGGACTAGCGGGTTTTTCCTACGAGCAGTACTTC.

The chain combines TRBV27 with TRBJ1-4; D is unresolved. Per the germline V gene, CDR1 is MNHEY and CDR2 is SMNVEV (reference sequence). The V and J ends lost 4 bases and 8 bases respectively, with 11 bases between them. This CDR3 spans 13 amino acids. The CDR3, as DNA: TGTGCCAGCAGTTGGAGGGAAGGAGAAAAACTGTTTTTT. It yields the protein CASSWREGEKLFF.